A single sample gave rise to the 14 T cell receptor beta chains below, sequenced in a study of vaccination effects on CD4 cells after COVID-19. Before any sequencing was done, the ViraFEST assay used viral peptide pools to expand antigen-specific CD4+ T cells. At the end of over 8 days of culture, CD4+ T cells were isolated. Having tested negative for nucleocapsid antibodies, the vaccine recipients showed no prior SARS-CoV-2 infection. Some clones are missing from TCRdb's copy, which holds only in-frame ones; the method was immunoSEQ multiplex PCR. Of some 22,000 clones in the sample, roughly four fifths are singletons; the top ten hold 19%. Their cognate antigens are unknown. The sequencing here drew on CD4+ T cells from PBMCs cultured with HCoV-NL63 spike peptides, taken before COVID-19 vaccination. Receptors originate from a human donor who received a COVID-19 vaccine.

This clone is classed as large (0.1 to 1%). The chain joins TRBV21-1 to TRBJ1-2. TRBV21-1 is deemed a pseudogene. The length of the CDR3 is 18 residues. The CDR3 DNA reads as TGTGCCAGCAGCCTAAAATGGAGATTACGGGGCTCGGTATATGGCTACACCTTC. It codes for CASSLKWRLRGSVYGYTF.

The chain couples TRBV18 to TRBJ2-1, with TRBD2 identical over 13 bases. V gave up 4 bases and J gave up 0 bases; unmatched junction bases: 0. Germline loops: CDR1 KGHSH, CDR2 LQKENI. This CDR3 comprises 16 residues. In DNA form, the CDR3 reads TGTGCCAGCTCACGGACTAGCGGGAGCTCCTACAATGAGCAGTTCTTC. Amino acid sequence: CASSRTSGSSYNEQFF.

This sequence joins TRBV30 and TRBJ1-5, with a possible D match to TRBD1 (5 bases). V lost 1 base to trimming and J lost 4 bases, with 14 bases between them. The CDR3 sequence is 15 residues long. The germline gives CDR1 GTSNPN, CDR2 SVGIG (reference sequence). The CDR3 bases are TGTGCCTGGAGTGCACGGACAACGTGGAATCAGCCCCAGCATTTT. Amino acids: CAWSARTTWNQPQHF.

V usage is TRBV30 and J usage is TRBJ2-5, with D tentatively TRBD2 (5 bases). The CDR3 sequence is 15 residues long. Germline CDR1 reads GTSNPN; CDR2 reads SVGIG (reference sequence). Trimming took 0 bases from V and 1 from J, leaving 12 bases between them. In DNA, the CDR3 is TGTGCCTGGAGTGTAGCGGTGGGGATCCAAGAGACCCAGTACTTC. Its translation is CAWSVAVGIQETQYF.

This chain connects TRBV4-1 to TRBJ2-1; TRBD2 matches 8 bases. Germline trimming cut 0 bases from V and 4 bases from J; bases unmatched to any gene: 5. Germline V gene lookup returns CDR1 MGHRA and CDR2 YSYEKL. There are 16 residues in the CDR3. CDR3 loop: CASSQEVLAGYNEQFF. In DNA, the CDR3 is TGCGCCAGCAGCCAAGAGGTCCTAGCGGGTTACAATGAGCAGTTCTTC.

This clone showed up just once. The chain is built from TRBV3-1 (or the pseudogene TRBV3-2) and TRBJ1-2; D is unresolved. The germline V gene encodes CDR1 LGHDT and CDR2 YNNKEL (reference sequence). Trimming pared 9 bases from V and 8 bases from J, leaving 10 bases between. CDR3 length equals 10 residues. The CDR3 region has the DNA TGTGCCAGGAAGAAGGAGGGCTACACCTTC. Translation gives CARKKEGYTF.

The chain uses TRBV4-2 and TRBJ2-1; D may match TRBD1 or TRBD2 (5 bases each). CDR1 and CDR2 from the germline V gene are LGHNA and YNFKEQ. V was shortened by 0 bases and J by 6 bases, with 9 bases between the two germline ends. The CDR3 sequence is 14 residues long. For the CDR3, the DNA is TGTGCCAGCAGCCAAGATGGGACCACCAATGAGCAGTTCTTC. The encoded protein is CASSQDGTTNEQFF.

The chain carries TRBV20-1 and TRBJ1-5; the D gene is possibly TRBD1 (5 bases). Trimming pared 3 bases from V and 3 bases from J, leaving 9 bases between. Looked up from germline, CDR1 is DFQATT and CDR2 is SNEGSKA (reference sequence). CDR3 size: 13 residues. CDR3 coding DNA: TGCAGTGCTAGTAGGGGCCTCAATCAGCCCCAGCATTTT. This sequence encodes CSASRGLNQPQHF.

The chain uses TRBV7-9 and TRBJ1-2, with TRBD1 matching over 7 bases. This CDR3 has 15 residues. The germline gives CDR1 SEHNR, CDR2 FQNEAQ (reference sequence). The J segment lost 4 bases and the V segment lost 4 bases, leaving 9 bases of the junction unmatched. The CDR3 region has the DNA TGTGCCAGCAGCTCCCCCTCTGGGACAGTCTATGGCTACACCTTC. Protein product: CASSSPSGTVYGYTF.

This clone turned up a few times. The V call is TRBV6-1, the J call TRBJ1-1; D is unresolved. The CDR3 runs 10 residues. V lost 3 bases and J 8 bases, leaving 4 bases between the germline ends. Germline values: CDR1 MNHNS, CDR2 SASEGT. The CDR3 protein is CASSETEAFF. In nucleotides, the CDR3 is TGTGCCAGCAGTGAGACAGAAGCTTTCTTT.

The V and J genes are TRBV5-4 and TRBJ2-5, with D uncertain. Trimming took off 3 bases at V and 2 bases at J, with 2 bases between the two ends. The CDR3 is made up of 11 amino acids. The germline V gene encodes CDR1 SGHNT and CDR2 YYREEE (reference sequence). CDR3 coding DNA: TGTGCCAGCAGCTCGCAAGAGACCCAGTACTTC. The encoded protein is CASSSQETQYF.

About this clone: The germline gene is not matched at one end of the junction; a read error may be the cause. J is TRBJ2-7 and V is TRBV28; no definite D call. This CDR3 region has 13 residues. The V gene's germline CDR1 is MDHEN and CDR2 SYDVKM. CDR3 sequence reads: CASSGPLGYGQYF. In DNA form, the CDR3 reads TGTGCCAGCAGTGGCCCCCTCGGCTACGGGCAGTACTTC.

The chain links TRBV18 to TRBJ1-4; D gene ambiguous. Germline V CDR1 and CDR2: KGHSH, LQKENI. The germline V and J ends were trimmed by 2 bases and 3 bases, with 10 bases remaining between them. This CDR3 has 15 residues. CDR3 coding DNA: TGTGCCAGCTCACCAAACCTACAGCCTAATGAAAAACTGTTTTTT. Residues: CASSPNLQPNEKLFF.

The J gene is TRBJ1-2, the V gene TRBV3-1 (or the pseudogene TRBV3-2); D gene uncertain. Germline loops: CDR1 LGHDT, CDR2 YNNKEL (reference sequence). The CDR3 is made up of 18 amino acids. Trimming stripped 4 bases from V and 1 base from J, with 22 bases between. CDR3 amino acids: CASSPTYLLDKVNYGYTF. The CDR3 nucleotides are TGTGCCAGCAGCCCCACCTACCTCCTCGACAAAGTTAACTATGGCTACACCTTC.